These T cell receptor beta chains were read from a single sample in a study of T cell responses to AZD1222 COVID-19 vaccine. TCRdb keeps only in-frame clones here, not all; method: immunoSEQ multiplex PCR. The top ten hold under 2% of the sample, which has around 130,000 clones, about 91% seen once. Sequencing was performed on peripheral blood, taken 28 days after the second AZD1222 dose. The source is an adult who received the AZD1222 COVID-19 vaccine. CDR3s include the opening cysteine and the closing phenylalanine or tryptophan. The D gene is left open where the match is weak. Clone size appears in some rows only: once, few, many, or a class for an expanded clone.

TGTGCCAGCACAGAAGAAAACAGCCGGGACACTGAAGCTTTCTTT CASTEENSRDTEAFF - TRBJ1-1 - TRBV2
TGTGCCAGCAGCTTAGCGGGACGGGGGCACTCCTACGAGCAGTACTTC CASSLAGRGHSYEQYF - TRBJ2-7 - TRBV7-8
TGTGCCAGCAGCCCGACTAGTTCGCTTAGTTTGACCCAGTACTTC CASSPTSSLSLTQYF - TRBJ2-5 - TRBV11-2
TGCGCCAGCAGCGGACAGGACAGGGGCGAGCAGTACTTC CASSGQDRGEQYF TRBD1 TRBJ2-7 - TRBV5-1
TGTGCCAGCAGCTATGAACAGGCTAACACTGAAGCTTTCTTT CASSYEQANTEAFF - TRBJ1-1 - TRBV7-9
TGTGCCAGCAGTGGGGGGGGCCGGGGAAGTTCACCCCTCCACTTT CASSGGGRGSSPLHF - TRBJ1-6 - TRBV28
TGTGCCACTCCGAGCCCCTCCAGGGGGGGTAATTCACCCCTCCACTTT CATPSPSRGGNSPLHF TRBD1 TRBJ1-6 - TRBV30
TGTGCCAGCAGTTACAGGGTAATGAACTATGGCTACACCTTC CASSYRVMNYGYTF - TRBJ1-2 - TRBV6-5
TGTGCCAGCAGCCAAGAGCTAGGGCGAGGAAACACCATATATTTT CASSQELGRGNTIYF - TRBJ1-3 - TRBV4-2
TGTGCCAGCAGTTACGGGAGGCCACCTAGCACAGATACGCAGTATTTT CASSYGRPPSTDTQYF - TRBJ2-3 - TRBV6-5
TGCAGCGTTAGGGGACAGGGGGGGACTGAAGCTTTCTTT CSVRGQGGTEAFF TRBD1 TRBJ1-1 - TRBV29-1
TGTGCCTGGGGAGACAGGAACACTGAAGCTTTCTTT CAWGDRNTEAFF - TRBJ1-1 - TRBV30
TGTGCCACGGCAGGGAGTTCCTACGAGCAGTACTTC CATAGSSYEQYF - TRBJ2-7 - TRBV6-6
TGTGCCAGCAGCTCCCGGACCGTAAACTATGGCTACACCTTC CASSSRTVNYGYTF - TRBJ1-2 - TRBV7-2
TGTGCCAGCAGCCAGGACCACGTCGGGGCTTTCTTT CASSQDHVGAFF - TRBJ1-1 - TRBV2
TGTGCCAGTAGTATTGGGGGCAATAGCAATCAGCCCCAGCATTTT CASSIGGNSNQPQHF - TRBJ1-5 - TRBV19
TGTGCCACCAGTGACCCACAGGGTTACTATGGCTACACCTTC CATSDPQGYYGYTF - TRBJ1-2 - TRBV24-1
TGTGCCAGCAGTGTGGAAGCGGGGGCGACCGAGCAGTACTTC CASSVEAGATEQYF TRBD2 TRBJ2-7 - TRBV2
TGCGCCAGCAGCCAACCGACTAGCGGGGACTACAATGAGCAGTTCTTC CASSQPTSGDYNEQFF TRBD2 TRBJ2-1 - TRBV4-1
TGTGCCAGTAGTCCCCTCTCCGGTGAGCAGTTCTTC CASSPLSGEQFF - TRBJ2-1 - TRBV19
TGTGCCAGCGGATCCGGGACAGTGACTAGCACAGATACGCAGTATTTT CASGSGTVTSTDTQYF TRBD1 TRBJ2-3 - TRBV5-8
TGTGCCAGCAGTTTCCTAGCTGGAGAACGACTAGCGGGAGACGCAGATACGCAGTATTTT CASSFLAGERLAGDADTQYF TRBD2 TRBJ2-3 - TRBV28
TGTGCCAGCTCACCGGGACTTGGCGGGAGGTTAAGCACAGATACGCAGTATTTT CASSPGLGGRLSTDTQYF TRBD2 TRBJ2-3 - TRBV18
TGTGCCACCAGTGATTTGTGGCTAGCGGGAGCCGGGGAGCTGTTTTTT CATSDLWLAGAGELFF TRBD2 TRBJ2-2 - TRBV24-1
TGCGCCAGCAGCCAAATCGAGGATTCGTATGGCTACACCTTC CASSQIEDSYGYTF - TRBJ1-2 - TRBV4-1
TGTGCCAGCAGCCAAGATTCATGGGCTCGAGGCACCGGGGAGCTGTTTTTT CASSQDSWARGTGELFF - TRBJ2-2 few TRBV3-1/TRBV3-2
TGTGCCAGCAGAGGCGGGGACAAAGACACCGGGGAGCTGTTTTTT CASRGGDKDTGELFF - TRBJ2-2 - TRBV6-4
TGTGCCAGCAGCAGTTGGAGGGAAAAACTGTTTTTT CASSSWREKLFF - TRBJ1-4 - TRBV7-9
TGTGCCAGCAGCCCCCTTGAGGCAGTCTACGAGCAGTACTTC CASSPLEAVYEQYF - TRBJ2-7 - TRBV14
TGTGCCAGCAGCTTCCCGGCTGGGGCCAACGTCCTGACTTTC CASSFPAGANVLTF - TRBJ2-6 - TRBV5-6
TGTGCCAGCAGTGATCCGGGGGACTATGGCTACACCTTC CASSDPGDYGYTF - TRBJ1-2 - TRBV2
TGCGCCAGCAGCCACACCGGGACAGGCCCCAATTCACCCCTCCACTTT CASSHTGTGPNSPLHF TRBD1 TRBJ1-6 - TRBV4-1